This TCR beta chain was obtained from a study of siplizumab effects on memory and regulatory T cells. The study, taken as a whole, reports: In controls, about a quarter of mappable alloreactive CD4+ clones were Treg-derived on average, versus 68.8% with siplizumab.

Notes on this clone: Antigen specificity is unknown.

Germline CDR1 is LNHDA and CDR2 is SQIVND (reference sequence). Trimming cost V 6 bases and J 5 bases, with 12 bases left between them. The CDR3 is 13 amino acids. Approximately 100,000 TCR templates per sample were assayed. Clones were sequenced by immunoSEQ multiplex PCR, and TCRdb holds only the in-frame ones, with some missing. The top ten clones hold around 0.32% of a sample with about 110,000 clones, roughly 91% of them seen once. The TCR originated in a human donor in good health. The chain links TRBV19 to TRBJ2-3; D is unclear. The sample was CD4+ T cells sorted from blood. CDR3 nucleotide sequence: TGTGCCAGTAGCTCAGGAGTAGGAGATACGCAGTATTTT. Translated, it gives CASSSGVGDTQYF.